This is a list of T cell receptor beta chains from one sample in a study of cytomegalovirus exposure and HLA in healthy donors. Clones were read by immunoSEQ multiplex PCR, and TCRdb kept only the in-frame ones, dropping some. The sample holds 150,000 to 200,000 clones, roughly 82% seen once. Sequenced sample: PBMCs. The receptors come from a woman aged 30 to 39 in good health and CMV-seronegative. Each CDR3 is given with its conserved first and last residue.

V gene	CDR3 protein
TRBV11-2	CASSLNHNIGGYTF
TRBV6-1	CASSEAQGRGSGNTIYF
TRBV7-2	CASSNRFREQYF
TRBV4-1	CASSQGAGVGYNEQFF
TRBV2	CASSALTARAYEQYF
TRBV18	CASSPGQGRGAFF
TRBV28	CASIPFQGRNNYGYTF
TRBV6-1	CASRSGTESTDTQYF
TRBV4-1	CASSQGGGAIGELFF
TRBV2	CASSERSWNRAGEAFF
TRBV14	CASSHNGGSEGTEAFF
TRBV28	CASSLSYGGSNEQFF
TRBV11-2	CASSLGQVGSYEQYF
TRBV18	CASSSSGSDTDTQYF
TRBV5-1	CASSLVGTGDEKLFF
TRBV27	CASRTGGGSNQPQHF
TRBV7-6	CASSSFKGQAYNEQFF
TRBV6-5	CASSIRDSRYGYTF
TRBV29-1	CSVGRAAGNEQFF
TRBV7-8	CASSWWTGTGGTEAFF
TRBV7-2	CASSLAGSLSYEQYF
TRBV6-1	CASSEQDRVPYEQYF
TRBV6-6	CASSYTDYSNQPQHF
TRBV9	CASSVRDRDSGYTF
TRBV16	CASSQSLGGNQPQHF
TRBV6-5	CASSYSTGTPNEKLFF
TRBV4-1	CASSQIRTSGSGYNEQFF
TRBV7-6	CASSLGGGAGGSYNEQFF
TRBV7-2	CANSPEGQQQETQYF
TRBV18	CASSPREQGTYGYTF
TRBV7-8	CASSRTGYEKLFF
TRBV9	CASSVGLTGNTGELFF
TRBV28	CASSRTGGLDGNTIYF
TRBV28	CASSSSAWGRIDEQFF
TRBV5-6	CASSLGQWDEKLFF
TRBV7-8	CASSLVQGSAYGYTF
TRBV7-9	CASSGTGGHTEAFF
TRBV5-6	CASSGGTVDIYF
TRBV27	CASSLATGAKNIQYF
TRBV5-4	CASSLGAGSGETQYF
TRBV19	CASSIDREGQPQHF
TRBV19	CASSTGWYTEETQYF
TRBV12-5	CASGLVLGQGAEKLFF
TRBV13	CASSLGQGAGELFF
TRBV2	CASSPGQGNQPQHF
TRBV7-9	CASSELAGGADEQFF
TRBV5-1	CASSSPGQQNQPQHF
TRBV5-1	CASSLQPGQVDEKLFF
TRBV6-1	CASSEAGQGYDEQYF
TRBV9	CASSAGTGQWPQHF
TRBV6-5	CASRPGWSDTQYF
TRBV2	CASRPTGMGDGYTF
TRBV7-6	CASSRTRDSYYEQYF
TRBV28	CATRPGSGEGYYGYTF
TRBV18	CASSPSGGGQPQHF